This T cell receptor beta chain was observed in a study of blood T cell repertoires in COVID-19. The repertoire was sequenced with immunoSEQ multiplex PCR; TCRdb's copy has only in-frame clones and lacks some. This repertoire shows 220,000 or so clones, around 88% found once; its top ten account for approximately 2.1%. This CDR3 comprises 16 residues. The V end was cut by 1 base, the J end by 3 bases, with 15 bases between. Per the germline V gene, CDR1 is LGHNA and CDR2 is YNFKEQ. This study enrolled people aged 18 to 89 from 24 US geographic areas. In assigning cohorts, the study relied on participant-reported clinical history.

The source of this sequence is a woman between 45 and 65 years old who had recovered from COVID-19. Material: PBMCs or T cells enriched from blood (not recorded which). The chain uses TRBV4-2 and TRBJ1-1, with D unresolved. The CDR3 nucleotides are TGTGCCAGCAGCCAAGTACTCGGGGATCTACACACTGAAGCTTTCTTT. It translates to CASSQVLGDLHTEAFF.